These 11 T cell receptor beta chains were sequenced from one sample in a study of blood T cells in healthy people across ages. Alongside a J-beta primer mix, a sample-barcoded 5' primer served in a second PCR lasting about 7 to 12 cycles. TCRdb reprocessed the 5' RACE reads via MiXCR and lists one record per CDR3 protein. The repertoire holds roughly 800,000 distinct CDR3 sequences, with 30% to 45% as singletons. The specimen was blood. The receptor set was obtained from a man aged 18 to 30 in good health.

This clonotype was detected only a few times. The V and J genes are TRBV7-2 and TRBJ2-7; D might be TRBD1 (5 bases). V lost 4 bases to trimming and J lost 2 bases, with 12 bases between them. Germline CDR1 SGHTA, CDR2 FQGNSA. This CDR3 has 14 amino acids. CDR3 protein: CASSSTQGPYEQYF. The CDR3 DNA reads as TGTGCCAGCAGCTCAACGCAGGGCCCCTACGAGCAGTACTTC.

The gene calls are TRBV4-2 and TRBJ1-1; 7 positions match TRBD1. With V trimmed by 4 bases and J by 8 bases, 10 bases remained unmatched. The CDR3 loop spans 14 amino acids. Germline V gene lookup returns CDR1 LGHNA and CDR2 YNFKEQ. The CDR3 reads CASSPGTAGTEAFF. CDR3 DNA sequence: TGTGCCAGCAGCCCAGGGACAGCGGGCACCGAAGCTTTCTTT.

The chain is built from TRBV3-1 and TRBJ1-1; no clear D. The CDR3 totals 14 residues. V lost 11 bases and J 1 base, leaving 17 bases between the germline ends. The germline gives CDR1 LGHDT, CDR2 YNNKEL (reference sequence). The CDR3 region has the DNA TGTGCCCCACCCCTCCCCGGCCAGAACACTGAAGCTTTCTTT. As protein: CAPPLPGQNTEAFF.

This clonotype was seen more than once but under ten times. The chain combines TRBV20-1 with TRBJ1-4; D gene ambiguous. With 6 bases removed from V and 7 bases from J, the gap between germline ends came to 9 bases. CDR3 length: 11 residues. The germline CDR1 and CDR2 sequences are DFQATT and SNEGSKA (reference sequence). CDR3 loop: CSAMKSEKLFF. CDR3 coding DNA: TGCAGTGCCATGAAGAGTGAAAAACTGTTTTTT.

The chain recombines TRBV7-2 with TRBJ2-2; a weak D match, TRBD1 (7 bases). Germline CDR1 SGHTA, CDR2 FQGNSA. The CDR3 has 19 amino acids. Trimming shortened V by 1 base and J by 0 bases, and 18 bases separated the two germline ends. The CDR3 nucleotides are TGTGCCAGCAGCTTAGGTCGGCAGGGGGGATTATCGAACACCGGGGAGCTGTTTTTT. This sequence encodes CASSLGRQGGLSNTGELFF. The full variable domain, with the rest looked up from reference TRBV7-2 and TRBJ2-2, is GAGVSQSPSNKVTEKGKDVELRCDPISGHTALYWYRQSLGQGLEFLIYFQGNSAPDKSGLPSDRFSAERTGGSVSTLTIQRTQQEDSAVYLCASSLGRQGGLSNTGELFFGEGSRLTVL.

This clonotype has only a few counts. V usage is TRBV7-9 and J usage is TRBJ1-2; D is undetermined. In germline, CDR1 is SEHNR, CDR2 FQNEAQ (reference sequence). This CDR3 is 14 amino acids long. V gave up 5 bases and J gave up 6 bases, with 16 bases separating them. The DNA for the CDR3 is TGTGCCAGCAGCGTGACCGAGGGATTTGATGGCTACACCTTC. Protein sequence: CASSVTEGFDGYTF. The full variable domain, in which reference TRBV7-9 and TRBJ1-2 provide the parts outside the CDR3, is DTGVSQNPRHKITKRGQNVTFRCDPISEHNRLYWYRQTLGQGPEFLTYFQNEAQLEKSRLLSDRFSAERPKGSFSTLEIQRTEQGDSAMYLCASSVTEGFDGYTFGSGTRLTVV.

For this clonotype: An end of the junction does not agree with germline; a read error may underlie this. V and J are TRBV9 and TRBJ1-1, with 7 bases aligning to TRBD1. CDR1 is SGDLS and CDR2 is YYNGEE in the germline V gene. This CDR3 comprises 15 residues. CDR3 in amino acids: CASSESTGRDTVAFF. The CDR3 nucleotides are TGTGCCAGCAGCGAATCGACAGGGCGGGACACTGTAGCTTTCTTT.

Points on this clonotype: Just one base apart from a much larger clone, this may be a read error. CDR3 sequence reads: CAGSYSSAVTDTQYF. CDR3 nucleotides: TGTGCCGGCAGTTACTCGAGTGCAGTCACAGATACGCAGTATTTT. This chain links TRBV6-6 with TRBJ2-3; D uncertain. CDR1 and CDR2 from the germline V gene are MNHNY and SVGAGI (reference sequence). This CDR3 is built from 15 residues.

This clonotype has more than one count but fewer than ten. The gene calls are TRBV7-2 and TRBJ1-6, with no clear D. In germline, CDR1 is SGHTA, CDR2 FQGNSA. V was clipped by 3 bases and J by 11 bases, with 11 bases between them. The CDR3 loop spans 13 amino acids. The CDR3 sequence is CASSFGETTPLHF. The CDR3 nucleotides read TGTGCCAGCAGCTTTGGAGAAACAACACCCCTCCACTTT.

This chain joins TRBV7-9 and TRBJ2-1; D possibly corresponds to TRBD2 (6 bases). Trimming took 5 bases from V and 5 from J, leaving 19 bases between them. CDR3 length equals 16 residues. Germline V gene lookup returns CDR1 SEHNR and CDR2 FQNEAQ (reference sequence). The CDR3 loop reads CASSAWGTYPDNEQFF. In nucleotides, the CDR3 is TGTGCCAGCAGCGCGTGGGGGACTTATCCCGACAATGAGCAGTTCTTC.

About this clonotype: This sequence may be a read error, since a much larger clone differs from it by one base. The chain links TRBV28 to TRBJ2-4, with D possibly being TRBD2 (7 bases). The J call may be in error: the DNA end matches TRBJ2-5 better. CDR1 is MDHEN and CDR2 is SYDVKM in the germline V gene. CDR3 length equals 16 residues. The CDR3 DNA reads as TGTGCCAGCAGTCCCCCGGGGAGGGGGGGGGAAGAGACCCAGTACTTC. Its translation is CASSPPGRGGEETQYF.